This TCR beta chain was sequenced during a study of blood T cell repertoires in COVID-19. Using immunoSEQ multiplex PCR, the repertoire was profiled, and TCRdb retains in-frame clones only, with some absent. The profile shows around 70,000 clones, about nine tenths of them singletons. The CDR3 has 16 residues. The V and J ends lost 0 bases and 7 bases, in that order; junction bases with no gene match: 9. Germline values: CDR1 ENHRY, CDR2 SYGVKD. The receptor comes from a human donor in a cohort sampled during active COVID-19. Sequenced: peripheral blood. V and J are TRBV10-3 and TRBJ2-1, with TRBD2 identical over 7 bases. CDR3 nucleotides: TGTGCCATCAGTGAGTCGGGATCGCGGGAGCGGAATGAGCAGTTCTTC. Translation gives CAISESGSRERNEQFF.